The source of this T cell receptor beta chain is a study of blood T cell repertoires in COVID-19. Unmatched junction bases numbered 9, after V lost 6 bases and J lost 0 bases. This CDR3 has 16 amino acids. Per the germline V gene, CDR1 is SNHLY and CDR2 is FYNNEI. Method: immunoSEQ multiplex PCR; TCRdb's copy keeps in-frame clones and lacks some. This sample yields roughly 200,000 clones, of which approximately 85% are seen a single time; about 5% belongs to the top ten. The receptor's source is an elderly woman with acute or convalescent COVID-19. This chain uses TRBV2 with TRBJ2-3; 7 bases align to TRBD2. Sequenced sample: peripheral blood. CDR3 region: CASSTTGGRSTDTQYF. The DNA of the CDR3 is TGTGCCAGCAGCACGACCGGGGGGAGAAGCACAGATACGCAGTATTTT.